This T cell receptor beta chain derives from a study of patients with pleural tuberculosis. This clonotype has at least ten counts. This CDR3 spans 14 amino acids. Trimming removed 3 bases at V and 7 bases at J, with 16 bases between. Germline loops: CDR1 SQVTM, CDR2 ANQGSEA. TCRdb processed the reads anew with MiXCR; each CDR3 protein has one entry. This sample has about 50,000 distinct CDR3 sequences, with 7.3% found just once. This TCR was sampled from a human donor with pleural tuberculosis. The chain is built from TRBV29-1 and TRBJ2-1; D gene ambiguous. CDR3 loop: CSVDFRHQVNEQFF. The DNA for the CDR3 is TGCAGCGTTGACTTTCGACACCAAGTAAATGAGCAGTTCTTC.